Each of the 15 T cell receptor beta chains below was sequenced from the same sample in a study of response to subunit inactivated influenza vaccine. TCRdb re-analysed the RT-PCR reads in MiXCR, keeping a single row per CDR3 protein. The top ten clones hold 10% of a sample with 250,000 to 350,000 distinct CDR3 sequences, about 20% of them seen once. Material: PBMCs from blood, obtained about 19 months after vaccination. The source is a man aged 45-69 years who received an inactivated influenza vaccine.

This rearrangement joins TRBV12-3 or TRBV12-4 to TRBJ2-3, with D maybe TRBD1 (5 bases). The CDR3 contains 12 residues. V lost 6 bases, J lost 5 bases, and 9 bases lay in between. The CDR3 protein is CASSQGVDTQYF. CDR3 nucleotides: TGTGCCAGCAGCCAAGGGGTAGATACGCAGTATTTT.

The chain combines TRBV7-8 with TRBJ2-5; TRBD1 aligns across 8 bases. V lost 5 bases and J lost 6; bases outside the gene matches: 8. Germline V gives CDR1 SGHVS, CDR2 FQNEAQ. The CDR3 totals 14 residues. The CDR3 DNA sequence: TGTGCCAGCAGCGGACGGACAGGGTGGAAGACCCAGTACTTC. Translation: CASSGRTGWKTQYF.

Ten or more counts support this clonotype. This chain connects TRBV29-1 to TRBJ1-1; D not resolved. There are 13 residues in the CDR3. Germline loops: CDR1 SQVTM, CDR2 ANQGSEA. V gave up 4 bases and J gave up 0 bases, with 9 bases separating them. CDR3 DNA: TGCAGCGTTGCGGGCAGGATGAACACTGAAGCTTTCTTT. Protein: CSVAGRMNTEAFF. Full variable domain (rest looked up from reference TRBV29-1 and TRBJ1-1): SAVISQKPSRDICQRGTSLTIQCQVDSQVTMMFWYRQQPGQSLTLIATANQGSEATYESGFVIDKFPISRPNLTFSTLTVSNMSPEDSSIYLCSVAGRMNTEAFFGQGTRLTVV.

This clonotype turned up a few times. The chain carries TRBV5-1 and TRBJ1-1; D is unresolved. Germline V gene sequence: CDR1 SGHRS, CDR2 YFSETQ. CDR3 length: 15 residues. The germline V and J ends were trimmed by 0 bases and 1 base, with 10 bases remaining between them. The CDR3 here is CASSLVGVQNTEAFF. The CDR3 bases are TGCGCCAGCAGCTTGGTTGGGGTCCAGAACACTGAAGCTTTCTTT.

The V and J genes are TRBV29-1 and TRBJ2-7, with D tentatively TRBD1 or TRBD2 (6 bases each). Germline lookup yields CDR1 SQVTM and CDR2 ANQGSEA. The V end lost 6 bases, the J end lost 2 bases, and 14 bases lay between the germline ends. This CDR3 has 13 residues. In nucleotides, the CDR3 is TGCAGCGTGGGAGGACAGCACACCTACGAGCAGTACTTC. Protein product: CSVGGQHTYEQYF.

This clonotype was counted only a few times. V and J are TRBV4-1 and TRBJ1-5; D remains unclear. Trimming took off 1 base at V and 7 bases at J, with 20 bases between the two ends. Per the germline V gene, CDR1 is MGHRA and CDR2 is YSYEKL. The CDR3 loop spans 17 amino acids. The CDR3 here is CASSQAIFRRVDQPQHF. The CDR3 DNA is TGCGCCAGCAGCCAAGCGATCTTCCGGCGGGTAGACCAGCCCCAGCATTTT.

The genes are TRBV4-3 and TRBJ1-1, with a tentative D call TRBD1 (5 bases). CDR1 LGHNA and CDR2 YSLEER come from the germline V gene. The CDR3 extends over 13 amino acids. The V end was cut by 0 bases, the J end by 7 bases, with 9 bases between. The CDR3 here is CASSQDFRVEAFF. The CDR3 DNA sequence: TGCGCCAGCAGCCAAGATTTCAGGGTTGAAGCTTTCTTT.

The CDR3 sequence is CASSLGVNPLYSEQYF. In DNA form, the CDR3 reads TGTGCCAGCAGCCTGGGGGTTAATCCGTTATACTCCGAGCAGTACTTC. The chain couples TRBV12-3 or TRBV12-4 to TRBJ2-7; D is perhaps TRBD1 or TRBD2 (5 bases each). This CDR3 is 16 amino acids long. Trimming took off 6 bases at V and 6 bases at J, with 24 bases between the two ends.

The CDR3 DNA sequence: TGTGCCAGCAGCTCGAGGGGTGAAGCTTTCTTT. Its translation: CASSSRGEAFF. The rearrangement uses TRBV13 and TRBJ1-1; weak D call: TRBD1 (5 bases). The CDR3 sequence is 11 residues long. Between the trimmed V and J ends, which lost 4 bases and 7 bases, there was a span of 7 bases. CDR1 PRHDT and CDR2 FYEKMQ come from the germline V gene (reference sequence).

This clonotype was observed a few times. The CDR3 spells CASSVPGATEAFF. The CDR3 bases are TGTGCCAGCAGCGTACCGGGAGCCACTGAAGCTTTCTTT. V is TRBV9 and J is TRBJ1-1; D remains unclear. V was pared by 1 base and J by 4 bases, with 8 bases between. CDR1 is SGDLS and CDR2 is YYNGEE in the germline V gene. CDR3 size: 13 residues.

The table lists this clonotype with a count of one. The J gene is TRBJ2-3, the V gene TRBV15; 9 positions agree with TRBD2. This CDR3 is 19 amino acids long. Looked up from germline, CDR1 is LNHNV and CDR2 is YYDKDF (reference sequence). The junction had 13 bases not matched to a gene; V was cut back by 1 base and J by 2 bases. CDR3 in amino acids: CATSRVRGSSGGSTDTQYF. In nucleotides, the CDR3 is TGTGCCACCAGCAGAGTTCGGGGATCAAGCGGGGGGTCCACAGATACGCAGTATTTT.

V usage is TRBV7-9 and J usage is TRBJ1-1; 8 nucleotides align to TRBD1. Germline V gene data show CDR1 as SEHNR and CDR2 as FQNEAQ (reference sequence). This CDR3 is built from 13 residues. V shed 8 bases, J shed 1 base, and the junction held 3 bases outside the gene matches. The CDR3 protein is CASLTGANTEAFF. CDR3 DNA sequence: TGTGCCAGCTTGACAGGGGCGAACACTGAAGCTTTCTTT.

V and J are TRBV6-1 and TRBJ2-1; D is possibly TRBD1 or TRBD2 (5 bases each). The V and J ends lost 5 bases and 3 bases respectively, with 14 bases between them. CDR1 is MNHNS and CDR2 is SASEGT in the germline V gene. This CDR3 region has 15 residues. CDR3 residues: CASSPGTRDYNEQFF. The CDR3 nucleotides read TGTGCCAGCAGTCCCGGGACCAGGGACTACAATGAGCAGTTCTTC.

For the CDR3, the DNA is TGTGCCAGCAGCTTACGAACAGGAGTTCGGGAGACCCAGTACTTC. Translated: CASSLRTGVRETQYF. The chain recombines TRBV7-2 with TRBJ2-5, with D tentatively TRBD1 (5 bases). The CDR3 extends over 15 amino acids. CDR1 and CDR2 (germline): SGHTA, FQGNSA. Trimming took 2 bases from V and 5 from J, leaving 15 bases between them.

This clonotype was seen a single time. The chain carries TRBV4-2 and TRBJ2-1; D may be TRBD1 (5 bases). The V and J ends lost 0 bases and 2 bases respectively, with 8 bases between them. There are 15 residues in the CDR3. CDR1 is LGHNA and CDR2 is YNFKEQ in the germline V gene. The CDR3 nucleotides are TGTGCCAGCAGCCAAGAGAAAGGGGCCTACAATGAGCAGTTCTTC. As protein: CASSQEKGAYNEQFF.